These 14 T cell receptor beta chains came from one sample sequenced in a study of blood T cell repertoires in COVID-19. The assay was immunoSEQ multiplex PCR, and TCRdb's table has in-frame clones only and misses some. The table lists approximately 170,000 clones, about four fifths of them singletons, with approximately 2% in the top ten. Sequenced material: peripheral blood. Receptors originate from a woman of 80 years or more with acute or convalescent COVID-19.

The chain recombines TRBV6-5 with TRBJ1-3; possible D gene TRBD1, 6 bases. Looked up from germline, CDR1 is MNHEY and CDR2 is SVGAGI. The CDR3 contains 16 residues. Trimming took 2 bases from V and 3 from J, leaving 14 bases between them. This CDR3 is CASSYGPGGLGNTIYF. In DNA, the CDR3 is TGTGCCAGCAGTTACGGGCCCGGGGGGCTTGGAAACACCATATATTTT.

Written as DNA, the CDR3 is TGTGCCAGCAGTTTGACCGGGACAGGGGAGGAAGGTGAGCAGTTCTTC. It codes for CASSLTGTGEEGEQFF. The V and J genes are TRBV28 and TRBJ2-1; 10 bases align to TRBD1. Per germline, CDR1 MDHEN and CDR2 SYDVKM. V was pared by 3 bases and J by 9 bases, with 11 bases of the junction left unmatched. The CDR3 sequence is 16 residues long.

This sequence joins TRBV9 and TRBJ1-4, with a weak D call TRBD1 (5 bases). Looked up from germline, CDR1 is SGDLS and CDR2 is YYNGEE. The CDR3 length is 16 residues. Trimming took 0 bases from V and 8 from J, leaving 17 bases between them. Here the CDR3 DNA reads TGTGCCAGCAGCGTAGGGGGTAGGGGAGGAAGCGAAAAACTGTTTTTT. This gives the protein CASSVGGRGGSEKLFF.

The rearrangement uses TRBV19 and TRBJ1-2; a weak D match, TRBD1 (5 bases). V was shortened by 3 bases and J by 4 bases, with 12 bases between the two germline ends. CDR1 is LNHDA and CDR2 is SQIVND in the germline V gene (reference sequence). This CDR3 spans 14 amino acids. The CDR3 protein is CASSILTAPYGYTF. The CDR3 coding sequence is TGTGCCAGTAGTATCCTGACAGCACCCTATGGCTACACCTTC.

The chain couples TRBV19 to TRBJ1-6; no reliable D call. Germline V gene sequence: CDR1 LNHDA, CDR2 SQIVND (reference sequence). The CDR3 runs to 14 residues. Trimming shortened V by 6 bases and J by 7 bases, and 13 bases separated the two germline ends. CDR3 nucleotide sequence: TGTGCCAGTAGCCCAGACGGGGTAAATTCACCCCTCCACTTT. This gives the protein CASSPDGVNSPLHF. Using reference TRBV19 and TRBJ1-6 for the parts outside the CDR3, the full variable domain is DGGITQSPKYLFRKEGQNVTLSCEQNLNHDAMYWYRQDPGQGLRLIYYSQIVNDFQKGDIAEGYSVSREKKESFPLTVTSAQKNPTAFYLCASSPDGVNSPLHFGNGTRLTVT.

The chain joins TRBV2 to TRBJ1-5; no definite D call. CDR3 length equals 13 residues. The V end lost 7 bases, the J end lost 3 bases, and 10 bases lay between the germline ends. Germline lookup yields CDR1 SNHLY and CDR2 FYNNEI. The CDR3 is CASTRENNQPQHF. Here the CDR3 DNA reads TGTGCCAGCACTCGGGAGAACAATCAGCCCCAGCATTTT.

V is TRBV2 and J is TRBJ1-4; possibly TRBD1 for D (5 bases). Germline V gives CDR1 SNHLY, CDR2 FYNNEI. With 6 bases removed from V and 7 bases from J, the gap between germline ends came to 12 bases. The CDR3 is made up of 13 amino acids. Here the CDR3 DNA reads TGTGCCAGCAGAGCCGGGACTTTTGAAAAACTGTTTTTT. Its protein product is CASRAGTFEKLFF.

The CDR3 reads CASSLEGIRNIQYF. The DNA of the CDR3 is TGCGCCAGCAGCTTGGAGGGGATCCGTAACATTCAGTACTTC. The chain employs TRBV5-1 and TRBJ2-4; D might be TRBD1 (5 bases). Germline values: CDR1 SGHRS, CDR2 YFSETQ. V was pared by 0 bases and J by 7 bases, with 11 bases between. This CDR3 contains 14 residues.

This chain links TRBV3-1 (or the pseudogene TRBV3-2) with TRBJ2-5; TRBD2 agrees at 8 bases. Per germline, CDR1 LGHDT and CDR2 YNNKEL (reference sequence). V lost 6 bases and J lost 4; bases outside the gene matches: 1. This CDR3 is built from 12 residues. DNA of the CDR3: TGTGCCAGCAGGGCGGGGGGAGAGACCCAGTACTTC. This encodes CASRAGGETQYF.

The chain combines TRBV6-6 with TRBJ2-3; D may be TRBD1 (7 bases). CDR3 length equals 12 residues. CDR1 is MNHNY and CDR2 is SVGAGI in the germline V gene (reference sequence). Trimming stripped 5 bases from V and 9 bases from J, with 12 bases between. The CDR3 nucleotides read TGTGCCAGCAGTGACAGGGAGGACACGCAGTATTTT. Residues: CASSDREDTQYF.

The chain is built from TRBV10-3 and TRBJ1-1; perhaps TRBD1 as D (6 bases). The germline CDR1 and CDR2 sequences are ENHRY and SYGVKD. V shed 5 bases and J shed 3 bases, with 10 bases lying between them. CDR3 size: 13 residues. The CDR3 DNA is TGTGCCATCAGTATACAGGGCTACACTGAAGCTTTCTTT. Residues: CAISIQGYTEAFF.

The rearrangement links TRBV10-3 to TRBJ2-5, with 9 bases fitting TRBD1. The CDR3 loop spans 18 amino acids. The germline gives CDR1 ENHRY, CDR2 SYGVKD. The V and J ends lost 6 bases and 1 base, in that order; junction bases with no gene match: 15. The CDR3, as DNA: TGTGCCATCAGCCCGGGACAGGGAGGTAGAGGGGGCCAAGAGACCCAGTACTTC. It encodes CAISPGQGGRGGQETQYF.

The chain has TRBV28 and TRBJ1-1, with D perhaps TRBD1 (6 bases). Germline-derived CDR1 and CDR2 are MDHEN and SYDVKM. The CDR3 runs 13 residues. The V and J ends lost 6 bases and 11 bases respectively, with 19 bases between them. The CDR3 DNA reads TGTGCCAGCAGCCCCCCCCAAACAGGGTCCGCTTTCTTT. Its translation: CASSPPQTGSAFF.

This rearrangement joins TRBV4-3 to TRBJ1-1, with D possibly being TRBD1 (5 bases). The CDR3 covers 16 residues. V lost 3 bases and J 2 bases, leaving 16 bases between the germline ends. Per germline, CDR1 LGHNA and CDR2 YSLEER. Here the CDR3 DNA reads TGCGCCAGCAGCCAGGGAGGGGTTACCTCAAACACTGAAGCTTTCTTT. Translating it yields CASSQGGVTSNTEAFF.